These 5 T cell receptor beta chains were sequenced from one sample in a study of T-cell reconstitution after alpha-beta-depleted transplantation in children. A TCRbeta library incorporating unique molecular identifiers was prepared. MiXCR, applied by TCRdb to the PCR reads, yields one record per CDR3 protein. The sample shows about 610,000 distinct CDR3 sequences, under 12% of them seen only once. The sequenced sample was PBMCs from the stem cell graft donor, obtained from the stem cell graft. These receptors came from a human donor who donated a stem cell graft to a child with acute myeloid leukemia.

CDR3 DNA sequence: TGTGCCAGCAGCCCACAAAACGAATATGAAAAACTGTTTTTT. Translation gives CASSPQNEYEKLFF. The V call is TRBV4-2, the J call TRBJ1-4; no reliable D call. Germline lookup yields CDR1 LGHNA and CDR2 YNFKEQ. Trimming cost V 4 bases and J 6 bases, with 12 bases left between them. The CDR3 extends over 14 amino acids.

As to this clonotype: Since a much larger clone is just one base distant, this may be a read error. The CDR3 carries no conserved terminal phenylalanine or tryptophan, so it likely arises from a read error. The DNA is left out, because the CDR3 cannot be placed on it with certainty; the CDR3 is given as TCRdb lists it. The rearrangement joins TRBV15 to TRBJ2-1; the tabulated D call, TRBD1, remains unverified against the DNA. The germline gives CDR1 LNHNV, CDR2 YYDKDF (reference sequence). The CDR3 spans 13 residues, counting both ends. CDR3 amino acids: CATSRGGGDSPSL.

In this sample, this clonotype turned up a few times. This chain links TRBV5-1 with TRBJ2-1; 7 bases align to TRBD2. This CDR3 spans 14 amino acids. Germline lookup yields CDR1 SGHRS and CDR2 YFSETQ. The V segment lost 4 bases and the J segment 8 bases; nucleotides outside the gene matches: 9. The CDR3 region has the DNA TGCGCCAGCAGCAGGGTAGCGGGTCGGGATGAGCAGTTCTTC. Protein product: CASSRVAGRDEQFF.

This clonotype was seen more than once but under ten times. This sequence joins TRBV7-9 and TRBJ1-1; a weak D match, TRBD1 (5 bases). V was pared by 1 base and J by 1 base, with 10 bases between. The CDR3 has 15 amino acids. Germline V CDR1 and CDR2: SEHNR, FQNEAQ (reference sequence). This CDR3 reads CASSLVGVTNTEAFF. CDR3 nucleotide sequence: TGTGCCAGCAGCTTAGTGGGGGTCACGAACACTGAAGCTTTCTTT.

V gene TRBV28 combines with J gene TRBJ1-2; 8 bases fit TRBD1. Germline loops: CDR1 MDHEN, CDR2 SYDVKM. The CDR3 extends over 12 amino acids. The V segment lost 6 bases and the J segment 8 bases; nucleotides outside the gene matches: 5. This CDR3 is CASSATGDGYTF. The CDR3 DNA sequence: TGTGCCAGCAGCGCGACAGGGGACGGCTACACCTTC.